These 32 T cell receptor beta chains were sequenced from one sample in a study of tumor-infiltrating lymphocytes in primary liver carcinoma. A constant-region primer served to make TCR beta cDNA from about 0.45 ug total RNA. Three nested multiplex PCR rounds, a slightly modified ARM-PCR, produced the libraries for TCR beta. Both of the initial two PCR rounds ran for nine to eleven cycles and employed TRBV1-TRBV30 forward primers alongside a C-beta reverse primer. TCRdb re-analysed the multiplex PCR reads in MiXCR, keeping a single row per CDR3 protein. The table has 70,000 to 85,000 distinct CDR3 sequences, about 70% seen once; the top ten hold approximately 13%. For each extraction, RNA and DNA were obtained together from around 20-30 mg of unsorted bulk tissue. Sequences were obtained from liver tumor tissue from sampling region 4. The subset here: tumor region T4, right-lateral pole. These receptors all come from an older woman with primary liver carcinoma and hepatitis B virus infection.

On this clonotype: This likely comes from a read error, as the CDR3 has no conserved phenylalanine or tryptophan at its end. The chain is built from TRBV11-3 and TRBJ2-1; a possible D gene is TRBD2 (5 bases). The CDR3 loop spans 17 amino acids. CDR1 and CDR2 (germline): SGHNT, YENEEA. V gave up 1 base and J gave up 11 bases, with 24 bases separating them. The DNA of the CDR3 is TGTGCCAGCAGCTTAGGGTTCGGCGGGCTTTCCTACGATAAGCAGTTCATC. Protein sequence: CASSLGFGGLSYDKQFI.

Regarding this clonotype: At one boundary the junction diverges from the germline segment, which might be a read error. V gene TRBV6-6 combines with J gene TRBJ1-1; 10 bases fit TRBD1. This CDR3 spans 16 amino acids. Germline CDR1 is MNHNY and CDR2 is SVGAGI (reference sequence). The CDR3 DNA follows: TGTGCCGGCAGCCGGGGACAGGGGACTGTAGGCTCTGAAGCTTTCTTT. Protein: CAGSRGQGTVGSEAFF.

Comments on this clonotype: This may stem from a read error, because a much larger clone lies one nucleotide away. The genes are TRBV5-4 and TRBJ2-1; no reliable D call. The CDR3 is 16 amino acids. Per the germline V gene, CDR1 is SGHNT and CDR2 is YYREEE (reference sequence). In nucleotides, the CDR3 is TGTGCCAGCAGCTTAGGCCCTGACTCTTCCTACAATGAGCAGCTCTTC. Encoded protein: CASSLGPDSSYNEQLF.

V usage is TRBV11-2 and J usage is TRBJ1-5, with D uncertain. Trimming removed 5 bases from V and 4 bases from J, with 9 bases in between. The CDR3 covers 13 residues. Germline V gene lookup returns CDR1 SGHAT and CDR2 FQNNGV. In nucleotides, the CDR3 is TGTGCCAGCAGCAACGACGGGAATCAGCCCCAGCATTTT. This encodes CASSNDGNQPQHF.

As concerns this clonotype: This could be a read error, since a much larger clone is one nucleotide away. This rearrangement joins TRBV28 to TRBJ2-1; 13 nucleotides align to TRBD2. The CDR3 covers 15 residues. V lost 7 bases and J lost 8; bases outside the gene matches: 8. Germline V gene data show CDR1 as MDHEN and CDR2 as SYDVKM. The CDR3, as DNA: TGTGCCAGCACTCTCTGGACTAGCGGGAGCTATGAGCAGTTCTTC. Protein product: CASTLWTSGSYEQFF.

The chain links TRBV6-6 to TRBJ2-3, with 11 bases fitting TRBD1. CDR3 length: 14 amino acids. Germline V lookup: CDR1 MNHNY, CDR2 SVGAGI (reference sequence). CDR3 bases: TGTATCAGCAGTTACGGGACAGGGGGAGATACGCAGTATTTT. Protein sequence: CISSYGTGGDTQYF.

Worth noting for this clonotype: One end of the junction varies from germline; a read error may be responsible. This chain uses TRBV5-4 with TRBJ2-5; 10 bases line up with TRBD1. The CDR3 totals 16 residues. CDR1 and CDR2 from the germline V gene are SGHNT and YYREEE (reference sequence). As DNA, the CDR3 is TGTGCGAGCAGTTCCGACACTGACAGGGGGCTAGAGACCCAGTACTTC. Protein sequence: CASSSDTDRGLETQYF.

This chain connects TRBV28 to TRBJ1-5; TRBD1 agrees at 7 bases. In germline, CDR1 is MDHEN, CDR2 SYDVKM. The length of the CDR3 is 14 residues. J was trimmed by 6 bases and V by 8 bases; bases with no gene match: 10. CDR3 protein: CASGSQGGSQPQHF. In DNA form, the CDR3 reads TGTGCCAGCGGTAGCCAGGGGGGGAGTCAGCCCCAGCATTTT.

The table lists this clonotype with a count of one. The conserved closing phenylalanine or tryptophan is absent in this CDR3, likely reflecting a read error. This chain's CDR3 is CASSRPFSRESSYEQYL. The CDR3 nucleotides read TGTGCCAGCAGCCGGCCCTTTTCCCGGGAGTCCTCCTACGAGCAGTACCTC. The chain carries TRBV5-6 and TRBJ2-7, with a weak D call TRBD2 (6 bases). V lost 4 bases and J lost 0, with 20 bases in between. CDR3 size: 17 residues. Germline V CDR1 and CDR2: SGHDT, YYEEEE.

The chain joins TRBV11-2 to TRBJ2-2, with 7 bases identical to TRBD1. The CDR3 runs to 15 residues. The V and J ends lost 5 bases and 12 bases, in that order; junction bases with no gene match: 15. CDR1 and CDR2 from the germline V gene are SGHAT and FQNNGV. CDR3 DNA: TGTGCCAGCAGCCCTCCGCAAGGAACGACAGGGAAGCTGTTTTTT. This sequence encodes CASSPPQGTTGKLFF. Variable domain in full (rest from reference TRBV11-2 and TRBJ2-2): EAGVAQSPRYKIIEKRQSVAFWCNPISGHATLYWYQQILGQGPKLLIQFQNNGVVDDSQLPKDRFSAERLKGVDSTLKIQPAKLEDSAVYLCASSPPQGTTGKLFFGEGSRLTVL.

To note about this clonotype: This likely comes from a read error, as the CDR3 has no conserved phenylalanine or tryptophan at its end. Here the CDR3 reads CRAATGDQPQHS. The CDR3 DNA sequence: TGCAGAGCGGCGACCGGGGACCAGCCCCAGCATTCT. The gene calls are TRBV20-1 and TRBJ1-5; possibly TRBD1 for D (5 bases). Germline V gene sequence: CDR1 DFQATT, CDR2 SNEGSKA (reference sequence). The CDR3 covers 12 residues.

About this clonotype itself: Sequence at one end of the junction differs from germline and may be a read error. The V and J genes are TRBV6-1 and TRBJ2-3, with D possibly being TRBD1 (6 bases). The CDR3 loop spans 14 amino acids. The germline CDR1 and CDR2 sequences are MNHNS and SASEGT. CDR3 loop: CASSGAGATDTQYF. CDR3 nucleotide sequence: TGTGCAAGCAGTGGGGCAGGGGCGACAGATACGCAGTATTTT.

On this clonotype itself: No conserved phenylalanine or tryptophan is present at the end of the CDR3, so a read error is the likely explanation. This chain connects TRBV6-5 to TRBJ2-7; TRBD2 aligns across 7 bases. CDR1 MNHEY and CDR2 SVGAGI come from the germline V gene. This CDR3 spans 15 amino acids. This CDR3 is CASSAAVGGYYGQYL. CDR3 in DNA: TGTGCCAGCAGCGCGGCGGTGGGAGGGTACTACGGGCAGTACCTC.

A word on this clonotype: This clone may be a read error of a much larger clone one base away. CDR3 loop: CASSSSWDSRSYNSPLHF. CDR3 bases: TGTGCCAGCAGTTCGTCCTGGGACAGCCGCTCCTATAATTCACCCCTCCACTTT. The V call is TRBV28, the J call TRBJ1-6; 7 bases map to TRBD1. Germline V CDR1 and CDR2: MDHEN, SYDVKM. V shed 4 bases, J shed 0 bases, and the junction held 9 bases outside the gene matches. The CDR3 totals 18 residues.

In its sample, this clonotype is large (0.1 to 1%). The chain joins TRBV11-2 to TRBJ1-1; D is uncertain. From germline, CDR1 is SGHAT and CDR2 FQNNGV. The CDR3 has 13 residues. Trimming cost V 3 bases and J 5 bases, with 10 bases left between them. CDR3 amino acids: CASSFHGGTEAFF. In DNA, the CDR3 is TGTGCCAGCAGCTTTCATGGTGGGACTGAAGCTTTCTTT.

Notes on this clonotype: The CDR3 ends on some other residue instead of the conserved phenylalanine or tryptophan, so this is likely a read error. The V gene is TRBV6-6, the J gene TRBJ1-2; D gene uncertain. The CDR3 extends over 16 amino acids. Germline V gene lookup returns CDR1 MNHNY and CDR2 SVGAGI (reference sequence). The CDR3 coding sequence is TGTGCCAGCAGTTACTCGAGTGGCAGAACTGGTTATGGTTACACCATC. It is translated as CASSYSSGRTGYGYTI.

The gene calls are TRBV24-1 and TRBJ2-5, with D maybe TRBD1 (6 bases). The CDR3 has 19 residues. Germline V gene data show CDR1 as KGHDR and CDR2 as SFDVKD. V lost 4 bases and J lost 2, with 25 bases in between. CDR3 in amino acids: CATSDRDRSTGGLQETQYF. The CDR3 DNA sequence: TGTGCCACCAGTGACCGCGACAGGTCCACTGGGGGTTTACAAGAGACCCAGTACTTC.

The J gene is TRBJ2-4, the V gene TRBV5-1; D may be TRBD2 (6 bases). The germline V gene encodes CDR1 SGHRS and CDR2 YFSETQ. The CDR3 loop spans 12 amino acids. The CDR3 loop reads CTNSLEGDIQYF. In DNA form, the CDR3 reads TGCACCAACAGCTTGGAGGGTGACATTCAGTACTTC.

To note about this clonotype: As the CDR3 is not closed by the conserved phenylalanine or tryptophan, this likely results from a read error. The CDR3 sequence: CSVERVLAGGYEQYL. The CDR3 region has the DNA TGCAGCGTTGAACGGGTCTTGGCAGGGGGCTACGAGCAGTACTTA. The genes are TRBV29-1 and TRBJ2-7, with 7 bases identical to TRBD1. CDR1 and CDR2 (germline): SQVTM, ANQGSEA. This CDR3 has 15 residues. The junction had 10 bases not matched to a gene; V was cut back by 2 bases and J by 3 bases.

As regards this clonotype: A much larger clone is a single base away; this may be a read error. The rearrangement joins TRBV28 to TRBJ2-7; D possibly matches TRBD1 or TRBD2 (5 bases each). The CDR3 has 13 residues. Germline V gene lookup returns CDR1 MDHEN and CDR2 SYDVKM. The CDR3, as DNA: TGTGCCAGCAGGACCGGGGCGATATACGACCAGTACTTC. Residues: CASRTGAIYDQYF.

The CDR3 here is CASRADRDTQYF. In DNA, the CDR3 is TGTGCCAGCAGAGCGGACCGAGATACGCAGTATTTT. V is TRBV2 and J is TRBJ2-3; D perhaps matches TRBD2 (5 bases). V was pared by 6 bases and J by 5 bases, with 9 bases between. This CDR3 is 12 amino acids long. From germline, CDR1 is SNHLY and CDR2 FYNNEI.

The genes are TRBV11-3 and TRBJ2-1; D not certain. Germline V gives CDR1 SGHNT, CDR2 YENEEA. The CDR3 is 17 amino acids. V was pared by 1 base and J by 4 bases, with 17 bases between. The CDR3 loop is CASSLGIGPRTYNEQFF. DNA for the CDR3: TGTGCCAGCAGCTTAGGGATTGGACCCCGAACGTACAATGAGCAGTTCTTC. The full variable domain, rest sourced from reference TRBV11-3 and TRBJ2-1, is EAGVVQSPRYKIIEKKQPVAFWCNPISGHNTLYWYLQNLGQGPELLIRYENEEAVDDSQLPKDRFSAERLKGVDSTLKIQPAELGDSAVYLCASSLGIGPRTYNEQFFGPGTRLTVL.

This clonotype was detected only once. A read error is possible here, since a much larger clone lies one base away. The V call is TRBV28, the J call TRBJ1-4; tentative D call: TRBD1 (5 bases). This CDR3 has 14 residues. Looked up from germline, CDR1 is MDHEN and CDR2 is SYDVKM. CDR3 region: CAGRLDSRYEKLFF. CDR3 bases: TGTGCCGGCAGGCTCGACAGTAGATATGAAAAACTGTTTTTT. Drawing the rest from reference TRBV28 and TRBJ1-4, the complete variable domain is DVKVTQSSRYLVKRTGEKVFLECVQDMDHENMFWYRQDPGLGLRLIYFSYDVKMKEKGDIPEGYSVSREKKERFSLILESASTNQTSMYLCAGRLDSRYEKLFFGSGTQLSVL.

As for this clonotype: Germline and junction disagree at one end, which may indicate a read error. V is TRBV29-1 and J is TRBJ2-7, with D possibly TRBD1 on 6 matching bases. The germline CDR1 and CDR2 sequences are SQVTM and ANQGSEA. This CDR3 is built from 13 residues. CDR3 amino acids: CGATTGYSYEQYF. CDR3 bases: TGCGGCGCCACCACAGGGTACTCCTACGAGCAGTATTTC.

This clonotype has more than one count but fewer than ten. A much larger clone lies a single base off, so this may be a read error. The chain couples TRBV5-1 to TRBJ2-1, with D possibly being TRBD1 (5 bases). CDR1 and CDR2 (germline): SGHRS, YFSETQ. CDR3 size: 14 residues. In nucleotides, the CDR3 is TGCGCCAGCAGCCCTGAAAGGGGTTCGGATGAGCAGTTATTC. Residues: CASSPERGSDEQLF.

To note about this clonotype: One end of the junction fails to match germline, which may point to a read error. V and J are TRBV5-1 and TRBJ1-4; D remains ambiguous. The CDR3 covers 16 residues. The germline V gene encodes CDR1 SGHRS and CDR2 YFSETQ. The CDR3 region is CANSPEGHATNGKLFF. In DNA form, the CDR3 reads TGCGCCAACAGCCCCGAGGGCCACGCAACTAATGGAAAACTGTTTTTT.

CDR3 protein: CASTVLRFDRTTSPYEQYF. The CDR3 DNA is TGTGCCAGTACCGTACTCCGCTTCGACAGGACAACGTCCCCCTACGAGCAGTACTTC. The chain couples TRBV6-5 to TRBJ2-7; D is perhaps TRBD1 (6 bases). The germline V gene has CDR1 MNHEY and CDR2 SVGAGI. Trimming removed 9 bases at V and 2 bases at J, with 32 bases between. The CDR3 sequence is 19 residues long.

This clonotype has ten or more counts. The gene calls are TRBV28 and TRBJ2-1; the match to TRBD2 covers 10 bases. The trim removed 8 bases at V and 7 bases at J, leaving 11 bases unmatched. The CDR3 totals 15 residues. The germline V gene has CDR1 MDHEN and CDR2 SYDVKM. CDR3 nucleotides: TGTGCCAGCGAAAAAGCGGGAGGGCTGCAAAATGAGCAGTTCTTC. This encodes CASEKAGGLQNEQFF. The full variable domain, with the rest looked up from reference TRBV28 and TRBJ2-1, is DVKVTQSSRYLVKRTGEKVFLECVQDMDHENMFWYRQDPGLGLRLIYFSYDVKMKEKGDIPEGYSVSREKKERFSLILESASTNQTSMYLCASEKAGGLQNEQFFGPGTRLTVL.

The chain combines TRBV6-5 with TRBJ1-5; 8 nucleotides match TRBD1. The CDR3 loop spans 13 amino acids. The junction had 6 bases not matched to a gene; V was cut back by 5 bases and J by 9 bases. Per germline, CDR1 MNHEY and CDR2 SVGAGI. The CDR3 DNA reads TGTGCCAGCAGTCTCGACAGGGGAAGGCCCCAGCATTTT. It codes for CASSLDRGRPQHF.

As regards this clonotype: Its ends do not fully match the called genes, so a read error is possible. The chain joins TRBV11-2 to TRBJ2-3; D is undetermined. Germline V CDR1 and CDR2: SGHAT, FQNNGV. This CDR3 has 13 residues. DNA of the CDR3: TGTCCCGGCAGCTTAGATCGAGGAGATACGCGGTATTTT. Translation: CPGSLDRGDTRYF.

As to this clonotype: Since a much larger clone is just one base distant, this may be a read error. V usage is TRBV5-6 and J usage is TRBJ2-1; tentatively, D is TRBD1 or TRBD2 (7 bases each). The germline V gene has CDR1 SGHDT and CDR2 YYEEEE. CDR3 length equals 16 residues. The CDR3 bases are TGTGTCAGCAGCGGGAACCGGGACAGCTCGGACAATGAGCAGTTCTTC. Translation gives CVSSGNRDSSDNEQFF.

The J gene is TRBJ2-3, the V gene TRBV21-1; the D call in the table, TRBD2, was not verified against the DNA. TRBV21-1 is a recognized pseudogene. The CDR3 extends over 20 amino acids. This chain's CDR3 is CASCEGLLAGGGSGTDTQYF. The CDR3 region has the DNA TGTGCTAGCTGCGAAGGCCTACTAGCGGGAGGTGGGAGTGGCACAGATACGCAGTATTTT.